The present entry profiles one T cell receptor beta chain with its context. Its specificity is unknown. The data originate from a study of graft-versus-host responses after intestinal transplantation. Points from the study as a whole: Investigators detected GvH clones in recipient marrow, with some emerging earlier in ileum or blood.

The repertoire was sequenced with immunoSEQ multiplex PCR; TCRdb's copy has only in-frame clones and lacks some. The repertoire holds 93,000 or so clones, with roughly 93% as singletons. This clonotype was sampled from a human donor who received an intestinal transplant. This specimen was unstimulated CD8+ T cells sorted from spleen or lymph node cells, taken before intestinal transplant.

The CDR3 DNA reads TGTGCCAGCAGACAGGTTGCGGAGGAGACCCAGTACTTC. Amino acids: CASRQVAEETQYF. The chain employs TRBV5-4 and TRBJ2-5; D is possibly TRBD1 (5 bases). V was cut by 5 bases and J by 5 bases, with 13 bases left in between. The CDR3 runs 13 residues. Germline CDR1 is SGHNT and CDR2 is YYREEE (reference sequence).